These 21 T cell receptor beta chains share one sample of origin, sequenced in a study of blood T cells in healthy people across ages (dated by TCRdb to between 2015 and 2017). The library was produced with 5' RACE. Instrument on record: Illumina HiSeq 2500. A second PCR of roughly 7 to 11 cycles was performed with a sample-barcoded 5' primer and a J-beta primer mix. TCRdb handled the public reads itself, with Q25 trimming in fastp and clone calling in MiXCR, and kept productive beta chains. CDR3 protein sequences are deduplicated, and each keeps its most common genes and DNA. Present in this sample are around 690,000 distinct CDR3 sequences, roughly three fifths of which were seen just once. Over 30% of the sample goes to the ten largest clones. The specimen sequenced was blood. Receptor source: a man aged 55 to 70 in good health.

V and J are TRBV3-1 and TRBJ2-3; TRBD2 aligns across 11 bases. Germline V gives CDR1 LGHDT, CDR2 YNNKEL (reference sequence). Germline trimming cut 1 base from V and 0 bases from J; bases unmatched to any gene: 6. There are 18 residues in the CDR3. The CDR3 DNA is TGTGCCAGCAGCCAAGCTGCTCTAGCGGGGGGTAGCACAGATACGCAGTATTTT. As protein: CASSQAALAGGSTDTQYF.

The chain couples TRBV7-6 to TRBJ2-1, with unresolved D. The CDR3 length is 14 residues. V shed 1 base and J shed 3 bases, with 7 bases lying between them. The germline V gene encodes CDR1 SGHVS and CDR2 FNYEAQ. The CDR3 reads CASSLEPFYNEQFF. The CDR3 coding sequence is TGTGCCAGCAGCTTAGAACCTTTCTACAATGAGCAGTTCTTC.

V gene TRBV12-3 or TRBV12-4 combines with J gene TRBJ2-2; D is perhaps TRBD1 or TRBD2 (6 bases each). The CDR3 sequence is 17 residues long. The germline V and J ends were trimmed by 6 bases and 4 bases, with 21 bases remaining between them. The CDR3 spells CASSSYLGGLFTGELFF. CDR3 sequence (DNA): TGTGCCAGCAGCTCCTACTTGGGGGGCCTCTTCACCGGGGAGCTGTTTTTT.

As regards this clonotype: At one boundary the junction diverges from the germline segment, which might be a read error. This CDR3 reads CSGVSDSYEKYF. The DNA for the CDR3 is TGCAGCGGGGTTAGCGACTCCTACGAGAAGTACTTC. J is TRBJ2-7 and V is TRBV29-1, with D possibly matching TRBD2 (5 bases). CDR3 length: 12 amino acids. Germline assignment: CDR1 SQVTM and CDR2 ANQGSEA.

There are a few counts of this clonotype. V is TRBV3-1 and J is TRBJ2-7; 8 bases fit TRBD2. CDR1 LGHDT and CDR2 YNNKEL come from the germline V gene (reference sequence). The CDR3 spans 16 residues. The junction had 6 bases not matched to a gene; V was cut back by 2 bases and J by 0 bases. This chain's CDR3 is CASSQNSGASSYEQYF. CDR3 nucleotide sequence: TGTGCCAGCAGCCAAAATAGCGGGGCGAGCTCCTACGAGCAGTACTTC.

This clonotype was observed a few times. This sequence joins TRBV11-2 and TRBJ2-1; D ambiguous. CDR3 length equals 14 residues. Germline values: CDR1 SGHAT, CDR2 FQNNGV. Between the trimmed V and J ends, which lost 1 base and 4 bases, there was a span of 8 bases. CDR3 sequence reads: CASSLGSAYNEQFF. The CDR3 DNA reads TGTGCCAGCAGCTTAGGGTCGGCGTACAATGAGCAGTTCTTC.

The rearrangement joins TRBV7-9 to TRBJ1-2; D ambiguous. CDR3 size: 13 residues. V was cut by 7 bases and J by 4 bases, with 13 bases left in between. Germline V gene data show CDR1 as SEHNR and CDR2 as FQNEAQ (reference sequence). The CDR3 DNA reads TGTGCCAGCACCATTCCTGGGATCTATGGCTACACCTTC. Residues: CASTIPGIYGYTF.

This clonotype was seen repeatedly, ten times or more. The V gene is TRBV5-5, the J gene TRBJ2-1; 9 bases are a match to TRBD1. In germline, CDR1 is SGHKS, CDR2 YYEKEE (reference sequence). The CDR3 is made up of 15 amino acids. V was clipped by 1 base and J by 5 bases; unmatched bases: 4. The chain's CDR3 is CASSLRGQGNNEQFF. In DNA form, the CDR3 reads TGTGCCAGCAGCTTGCGGGGACAGGGTAACAATGAGCAGTTCTTC.

This clonotype was observed once. The V and J genes are TRBV6-5 and TRBJ1-3, with D unresolved. The V gene lost 6 bases and the J gene lost 2 bases, with 8 bases spanning the gap. CDR1 and CDR2 (germline): MNHEY, SVGAGI. The length of the CDR3 is 13 residues. CDR3 bases: TGTGCCAGCAGGGGGTCAACTGGAAACACCATATATTTT. Amino acid sequence: CASRGSTGNTIYF.

The CDR3 nucleotides are TGCGCCAGCAGCTTGGATTCCGGGACGTTTAATGAAAAACTGTTTTTT. It translates to CASSLDSGTFNEKLFF. This chain joins TRBV5-1 and TRBJ1-4, with D possibly matching TRBD1 (5 bases). V was trimmed by 0 bases and J by 4 bases, leaving 13 bases between them. The CDR3 sequence is 16 residues long. The germline V gene has CDR1 SGHRS and CDR2 YFSETQ.

The chain uses TRBV28 and TRBJ2-1; 9 bases line up with TRBD2. This CDR3 has 19 residues. V was pared by 8 bases and J by 7 bases, with 24 bases of the junction left unmatched. Germline assignment: CDR1 MDHEN and CDR2 SYDVKM. CDR3 residues: CASPPLLEGLAGTGNEQFF. In DNA form, the CDR3 reads TGTGCCAGCCCACCTTTGCTGGAGGGCCTAGCGGGGACGGGGAATGAGCAGTTCTTC.

Only a few counts were recorded for this clonotype. The CDR3 nucleotides are TGTGCCATCTCCCCTAGCGGGAAGACAGATACGCAGTATTTT. Its protein product is CAISPSGKTDTQYF. The rearrangement uses TRBV10-3 and TRBJ2-3, with 9 bases identical to TRBD2. V lost 8 bases and J lost 3; bases outside the gene matches: 6. From germline, CDR1 is ENHRY and CDR2 SYGVKD. The CDR3 totals 14 residues.

About this clonotype itself: Mismatch with germline at one junction end may stem from a read error. This chain connects TRBV29-1 to TRBJ2-1; 7 positions match TRBD1. The CDR3 totals 15 residues. Germline assignment: CDR1 SQVTM and CDR2 ANQGSEA. The CDR3 DNA reads as TGCAGCGTTGAAGTAGGGACAGTCTCCTACAATGAGCGGTACTTC. It translates to CSVEVGTVSYNERYF.

Details on this clonotype: A much larger clone sits a single nucleotide away, making a read error possible. This chain uses TRBV6-2 or TRBV6-3 with TRBJ2-5; D might be TRBD2 (9 bases). The DNA end is more similar to TRBJ2-1, so the J call may be wrong. Germline CDR1 MNHEY, CDR2 SVGEGT. This CDR3 is built from 21 residues. The CDR3 reads CASSYLRTGRASGVRQETQFF. CDR3 in DNA: TGTGCCAGCAGTTACTTACGGACAGGGCGGGCTAGCGGGGTGCGACAAGAGACCCAGTTCTTC.

Only one count was recorded for this clonotype. V usage is TRBV6-5 and J usage is TRBJ2-1, with no clear D. Trimming removed 2 bases from V and 4 bases from J, with 6 bases in between. The length of the CDR3 is 13 residues. Germline CDR1 MNHEY, CDR2 SVGAGI. CDR3 in amino acids: CASSYRRYNEQFF. For the CDR3, the DNA is TGTGCCAGCAGTTACCGTCGGTACAATGAGCAGTTCTTC.

V is TRBV7-9 and J is TRBJ2-4, with 11 bases fitting TRBD1. V lost 0 bases, J lost 6 bases, and 7 bases stayed unmatched. The CDR3 runs 17 residues. CDR1 and CDR2 from the germline V gene are SEHNR and FQNEAQ (reference sequence). The CDR3 sequence: CASSLAIGQGAGNIQYF. Here the CDR3 DNA reads TGTGCCAGCAGCTTAGCGATCGGACAGGGGGCGGGAAACATTCAGTACTTC.

The rearrangement links TRBV20-1 to TRBJ2-3; 8 bases are a match to TRBD1. The CDR3 runs to 13 residues. V was clipped by 6 bases and J by 10 bases; unmatched bases: 12. Germline V gene lookup returns CDR1 DFQATT and CDR2 SNEGSKA (reference sequence). CDR3 DNA: TGCAGTGCCCCCGGGACAGGATTGGATGCGCAGTATTTT. This translates into CSAPGTGLDAQYF.

The count of this clonotype is one. CDR3 coding DNA: TGTGCCAGCAGCTCCTGGCCGGGGGGTAACTATGGCTACACCTTC. Its translation is CASSSWPGGNYGYTF. This rearrangement joins TRBV7-6 to TRBJ1-2, with a possible D match to TRBD1 (5 bases). Germline values: CDR1 SGHVS, CDR2 FNYEAQ. Trimming took 4 bases from V and 1 from J, leaving 13 bases between them. The CDR3 loop spans 15 amino acids. Filled out from reference TRBV7-6 and TRBJ1-2, the complete variable domain reads GAGVSQSPRYKVTKRGQDVALRCDPISGHVSLYWYRQALGQGPEFLTYFNYEAQQDKSGLPNDRFSAERPEGSISTLTIQRTEQRDSAMYRCASSSWPGGNYGYTFGSGTRLTVV.

The V call is TRBV28, the J call TRBJ2-7; 11 bases agree with TRBD1. The ends lost 11 bases at V and 2 bases at J; junction bases unmatched: 8. CDR1 is MDHEN and CDR2 is SYDVKM in the germline V gene. The length of the CDR3 is 14 residues. CDR3 sequence reads: CASNRDRGTYEQYF. The CDR3 nucleotides are TGTGCCTCAAACCGGGACAGGGGGACCTACGAGCAGTACTTC.

This clonotype has just a few counts. For the CDR3, the DNA is TGCAGTGCTAGAACCCCTTCCTCCTACAATGAGCAGTTCTTC. Amino acid sequence: CSARTPSSYNEQFF. This chain connects TRBV20-1 to TRBJ2-1; D call uncertain. Deletions cut 2 bases from V and 0 bases from J, with 8 bases between. CDR3 length: 14 amino acids. In germline, CDR1 is DFQATT, CDR2 SNEGSKA (reference sequence).

The V gene is TRBV11-2, the J gene TRBJ2-1; 15 bases are a match to TRBD2. The CDR3 is 16 residues long. V lost 2 bases to trimming and J lost 6 bases; unmatched junction nucleotides: 2. Germline loops: CDR1 SGHAT, CDR2 FQNNGV. The CDR3 sequence: CASSLQGLAGGNEQFF. The DNA of the CDR3 is TGTGCCAGCAGCTTACAGGGACTAGCGGGGGGCAATGAGCAGTTCTTC.